This record looks at one T cell receptor (beta chain) sequence and its context. The antigen is undetermined. The data were taken from a study of T-cell memory formation after mild COVID-19. Across the whole study: TCR clusters largely stayed donor specific. Study outcomes and limitations: The main location of contracting CD4+ clones was CM and EM, and that of contracting CD8+ clones was EMRA. A subset of responding clones appeared in pre-infection memory, suggesting cross-reactive memory joined. Confirmation was lacking for SARS-CoV-2 specificity of second-wave clones that peaked on day 37.

MiXCR, applied by TCRdb to the 5' RACE reads, yields one record per CDR3 protein. Among some 600,000 distinct CDR3 sequences listed, approximately 15% were seen once. Sequenced material: PBMCs or a T cell subset sorted from them (not recorded which). The clonotype originates from an adult woman who had mild COVID-19 (a few samples of this study predate the infection). Cell type and time point are not known.

The CDR3 here is CASSQARRQPQHF. CDR3 in DNA: TGCGCCAGCAGCCAGGCCCGAAGGCAGCCCCAGCATTTT. The chain is built from TRBV4-1 and TRBJ1-5, with D hard to call. CDR1 is MGHRA and CDR2 is YSYEKL in the germline V gene. Deletions cut 3 bases from V and 7 bases from J, with 10 bases between. The CDR3 spans 13 residues.